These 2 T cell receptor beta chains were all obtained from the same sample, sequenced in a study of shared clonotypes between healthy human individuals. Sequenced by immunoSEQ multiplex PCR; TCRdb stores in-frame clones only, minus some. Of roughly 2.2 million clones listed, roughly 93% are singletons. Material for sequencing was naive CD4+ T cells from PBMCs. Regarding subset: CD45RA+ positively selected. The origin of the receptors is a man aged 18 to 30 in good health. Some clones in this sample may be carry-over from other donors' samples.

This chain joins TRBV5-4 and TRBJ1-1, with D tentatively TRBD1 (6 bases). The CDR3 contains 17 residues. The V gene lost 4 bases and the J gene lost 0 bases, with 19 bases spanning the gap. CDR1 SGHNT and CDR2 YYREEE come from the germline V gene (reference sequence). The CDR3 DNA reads TGTGCCAGCAGCGGGAGGCACAGGGCTTCTCTGAACACTGAAGCTTTCTTT. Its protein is CASSGRHRASLNTEAFF.

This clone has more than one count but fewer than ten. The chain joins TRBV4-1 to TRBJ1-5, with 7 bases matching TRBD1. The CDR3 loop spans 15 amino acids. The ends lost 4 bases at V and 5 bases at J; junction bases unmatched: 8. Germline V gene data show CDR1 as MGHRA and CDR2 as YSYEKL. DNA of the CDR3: TGCGCCAGCAGCCGAGGGACAGCCACCGATCAGCCCCAGCATTTT. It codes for CASSRGTATDQPQHF.